Below, 27 T cell receptor beta chains from the same sample are listed, as sequenced in a study of cytomegalovirus exposure and HLA in healthy donors. Amplification used 60 Vbeta primers and 13 Jbeta primers. Assay used: immunoSEQ multiplex PCR; TCRdb lists only in-frame clones, some missing. The sample carries fewer than 200,000 clones, around nine tenths recorded once. Material: PBMCs. These receptors were taken from a woman under 40 in good health and CMV-seronegative.

The chain combines TRBV29-1 with TRBJ1-2, with D possibly being TRBD1 (5 bases). Germline lookup yields CDR1 SQVTM and CDR2 ANQGSEA. This CDR3 is 12 amino acids long. The chain's CDR3 is CTVLQGDYGYTF. The DNA for the CDR3 is TGCACCGTCCTCCAGGGCGACTATGGCTACACCTTC.

The chain uses TRBV27 and TRBJ2-5; 9 bases match TRBD2. V trimming: 5 bases; J trimming: 2 bases; junction bases outside the gene matches: 9. Per germline, CDR1 MNHEY and CDR2 SMNVEV (reference sequence). The CDR3 runs 16 residues. The CDR3 DNA is TGTGCCAGCAGTCCCCGACTAGCGGTGCCTCAAGAGACCCAGTACTTC. The encoded protein is CASSPRLAVPQETQYF.

The chain uses TRBV28 and TRBJ1-5; D possibly corresponds to TRBD1 (6 bases). Germline V gene sequence: CDR1 MDHEN, CDR2 SYDVKM. V was shortened by 7 bases and J by 7 bases, with 14 bases between the two germline ends. This CDR3 region has 13 residues. The CDR3 spells CASKKGVDQPQHF. The CDR3 region has the DNA TGTGCCAGCAAAAAGGGGGTGGACCAGCCCCAGCATTTT.

This chain uses TRBV12-5 with TRBJ2-1, with a weak D call TRBD1 (6 bases). V lost 1 base, J lost 6 bases, and 13 bases lay in between. Germline CDR1 is LGHNT and CDR2 is FRNRAP. The CDR3 runs to 15 residues. The CDR3 loop reads CASGLGQVTGNEQFF. The CDR3 region has the DNA TGTGCTAGTGGTTTGGGACAGGTTACAGGCAATGAGCAGTTCTTC.

V usage is TRBV6-6 and J usage is TRBJ2-3; a possible D gene is TRBD1 (6 bases). This CDR3 spans 14 amino acids. Germline CDR1 is MNHNY and CDR2 is SVGAGI (reference sequence). Trimming removed 4 bases from V and 2 bases from J, with 10 bases in between. CDR3 sequence (DNA): TGTGCCAGCAGTTCGCGACAGGCCACAGATACGCAGTATTTT. Residues: CASSSRQATDTQYF.

This clone showed up just once. This chain links TRBV19 with TRBJ2-4; D may be TRBD1 (5 bases). The CDR3 length is 14 residues. Trimming left V 5 bases short and J 4 bases short, with 12 bases between. Germline V CDR1 and CDR2: LNHDA, SQIVND (reference sequence). The chain's CDR3 is CASSPRDLKNIQYF. The CDR3 DNA follows: TGTGCCAGTAGTCCCAGGGATTTAAAAAACATTCAGTACTTC.

The V and J genes are TRBV7-2 and TRBJ1-4; possible D gene TRBD1, 6 bases. The V end lost 4 bases, the J end lost 2 bases, and 14 bases lay between the germline ends. The germline V gene has CDR1 SGHTA and CDR2 FQGNSA. CDR3 length equals 16 residues. The CDR3 bases are TGTGCCAGCAGCTCCCTGGGGGCAGCTACTAATGAAAAACTGTTTTTT. It encodes CASSSLGAATNEKLFF.

The chain couples TRBV29-1 to TRBJ2-3; 7 positions agree with TRBD1. CDR1 is SQVTM and CDR2 is ANQGSEA in the germline V gene. There are 15 residues in the CDR3. The ends lost 3 bases at V and 0 bases at J; junction bases unmatched: 6. Here the CDR3 DNA reads TGCAGCGTTGAGGGGGACAGTCCTAGCACAGATACGCAGTATTTT. Protein product: CSVEGDSPSTDTQYF.

The rearrangement links TRBV7-2 to TRBJ1-1; no reliable D call. The CDR3 totals 15 residues. Looked up from germline, CDR1 is SGHTA and CDR2 is FQGNSA. With 2 bases removed from V and 0 bases from J, the gap between germline ends came to 10 bases. CDR3 nucleotides: TGTGCCAGCAGCTTACGGGGTACTCTGAACACTGAAGCTTTCTTT. The encoded protein is CASSLRGTLNTEAFF. Drawing the rest from reference TRBV7-2 and TRBJ1-1, the complete variable domain is GAGVSQSPSNKVTEKGKDVELRCDPISGHTALYWYRQSLGQGLEFLIYFQGNSAPDKSGLPSDRFSAERTGGSVSTLTIQRTQQEDSAVYLCASSLRGTLNTEAFFGQGTRLTVV.

The J gene is TRBJ2-5, the V gene TRBV5-4; D is unresolved. V was trimmed by 5 bases and J by 2 bases, leaving 16 bases between them. This CDR3 comprises 15 residues. CDR1 is SGHNT, CDR2 YYREEE, per germline (reference sequence). CDR3 in DNA: TGTGCCAGCAGGCCTAGAGGCCCGGAGCAAGAGACCCAGTACTTC. This gives the protein CASRPRGPEQETQYF.

The V and J genes are TRBV2 and TRBJ1-1; D may be TRBD1 (5 bases). There are 15 residues in the CDR3. CDR1 is SNHLY, CDR2 FYNNEI, per germline. V lost 5 bases and J 1 base, leaving 14 bases between the germline ends. CDR3 nucleotide sequence: TGTGCCAGCAGTCAGGAAAGGGGCTCGAACACTGAAGCTTTCTTT. Translating it yields CASSQERGSNTEAFF.

The chain carries TRBV18 and TRBJ2-3, with TRBD1 matching over 7 bases. The CDR3 totals 13 residues. From germline, CDR1 is KGHSH and CDR2 LQKENI. V was pared by 5 bases and J by 4 bases, with 3 bases of the junction left unmatched. The DNA of the CDR3 is TGTGCCAGCTCATCGACAGGGCCAGATACGCAGTATTTT. It yields the protein CASSSTGPDTQYF.

This clone has just one count. The chain joins TRBV19 to TRBJ2-5, with 9 nucleotides matching TRBD2. Unmatched junction bases numbered 2, after V lost 4 bases and J lost 2 bases. This CDR3 spans 14 amino acids. Looked up from germline, CDR1 is LNHDA and CDR2 is SQIVND (reference sequence). The CDR3 spells CASSTSGVQETQYF. In DNA form, the CDR3 reads TGTGCCAGTAGTACTAGCGGGGTTCAAGAGACCCAGTACTTC.

The V and J genes are TRBV5-1 and TRBJ1-4; D possibly corresponds to TRBD1 (5 bases). V lost 5 bases to trimming and J lost 2 bases, with 13 bases between them. The CDR3 totals 15 residues. From germline, CDR1 is SGHRS and CDR2 YFSETQ. DNA of the CDR3: TGCGCCAGCAGTCGGTCGGGGGTCACTAATGAAAAACTGTTTTTT. Translation: CASSRSGVTNEKLFF.

The rearrangement links TRBV7-9 to TRBJ1-6; TRBD1 aligns across 9 bases. V was pared by 5 bases and J by 6 bases, with 5 bases of the junction left unmatched. CDR3 length: 15 amino acids. Germline CDR1 reads SEHNR; CDR2 reads FQNEAQ (reference sequence). The CDR3 DNA reads as TGTGCCAGCAGCCCCATGACAGGGGGTAATTCACCCCTCCACTTT. It codes for CASSPMTGGNSPLHF.

The chain joins TRBV27 to TRBJ1-5; D is uncertain. Germline V CDR1 and CDR2: MNHEY, SMNVEV (reference sequence). The CDR3 extends over 12 amino acids. The ends were cut back, 4 bases at V and 9 bases at J, with 10 bases in the middle. The CDR3 nucleotides read TGTGCCAGCAGTTCTGGGAGGCTGCCCCAGCATTTT. Translating it yields CASSSGRLPQHF.

V gene TRBV19 combines with J gene TRBJ1-5, with 9 bases identical to TRBD1. The CDR3 is 14 residues long. The ends lost 2 bases at V and 5 bases at J; junction bases unmatched: 1. The germline CDR1 and CDR2 sequences are LNHDA and SQIVND (reference sequence). The CDR3 loop is CASSIWDRDQPQHF. The DNA for the CDR3 is TGTGCCAGTAGTATATGGGACAGGGATCAGCCCCAGCATTTT.

This sequence joins TRBV25-1 and TRBJ2-5, with D unclear. The J call could be wrong; TRBJ2-7 is a better fit for the DNA end. The germline CDR1 and CDR2 sequences are MGHDK and SYGVNS. The CDR3 is 11 amino acids. The CDR3 is CASSEYHEQYF. In DNA, the CDR3 is TGTGCCAGCAGTGAATATCACGAGCAGTACTTC.

The chain uses TRBV27 and TRBJ1-2; D possibly corresponds to TRBD1 (6 bases). With 7 bases removed from V and 4 bases from J, the gap between germline ends came to 16 bases. The length of the CDR3 is 14 residues. Germline V CDR1 and CDR2: MNHEY, SMNVEV (reference sequence). Here the CDR3 reads CASTKAGAGYGYTF. CDR3 in DNA: TGTGCCAGCACGAAAGCGGGGGCCGGCTATGGCTACACCTTC.

The chain employs TRBV2 and TRBJ1-5; 7 bases match TRBD1. The CDR3 loop spans 14 amino acids. The ends lost 6 bases at V and 0 bases at J; junction bases unmatched: 2. Germline values: CDR1 SNHLY, CDR2 FYNNEI. The CDR3 region has the DNA TGTGCCAGCAGAGGACAGGTTAGCAATCAGCCCCAGCATTTT. The encoded protein is CASRGQVSNQPQHF.

The chain links TRBV6-5 to TRBJ1-5, with 8 bases identical to TRBD1. Germline trimming cut 6 bases from V and 1 base from J; bases unmatched to any gene: 5. CDR1 and CDR2 from the germline V gene are MNHEY and SVGAGI. The CDR3 contains 15 residues. The CDR3 sequence: CASRNDRGSNQPQHF. CDR3 sequence (DNA): TGTGCCAGCAGAAACGACAGGGGCAGCAATCAGCCCCAGCATTTT.

This clone turned up a few times. V gene TRBV29-1 combines with J gene TRBJ2-7, with D maybe TRBD1 (5 bases). CDR1 and CDR2 from the germline V gene are SQVTM and ANQGSEA. The CDR3 contains 14 residues. The V and J ends lost 5 bases and 0 bases respectively, with 14 bases between them. In DNA form, the CDR3 reads TGCAGCGTTCTAAAGGGGCACCCCTCCTACGAGCAGTACTTC. It encodes CSVLKGHPSYEQYF.

The chain joins TRBV5-1 to TRBJ2-7; perhaps TRBD1 as D (6 bases). This CDR3 comprises 18 residues. Deletions cut 0 bases from V and 0 bases from J, with 19 bases between. The germline V gene has CDR1 SGHRS and CDR2 YFSETQ. CDR3 residues: CASSLVAGAGSSSYEQYF. The CDR3 nucleotides are TGCGCCAGCAGCTTGGTAGCAGGGGCGGGTTCTAGCTCCTACGAGCAGTACTTC.

This chain links TRBV5-5 with TRBJ1-2; tentative D call: TRBD1 (5 bases). V was trimmed by 5 bases and J by 7 bases, leaving 24 bases between them. This CDR3 is built from 16 residues. CDR1 and CDR2 (germline): SGHKS, YYEKEE (reference sequence). CDR3 sequence reads: CASSQALVGGRGGYTF. For the CDR3, the DNA is TGTGCCAGCAGTCAAGCTCTCGTCGGGGGACGGGGTGGCTACACCTTC.

This clone was observed a handful of times. V is TRBV2 and J is TRBJ1-3, with 7 bases identical to TRBD1. Germline loops: CDR1 SNHLY, CDR2 FYNNEI. The CDR3 is 13 amino acids. After removal of 8 bases from V and 3 bases from J, the junction contained 4 bases not matched to a gene. CDR3: CASQQGNGNTIYF. CDR3 nucleotide sequence: TGTGCCAGCCAACAGGGGAATGGAAACACCATATATTTT.

The V gene is TRBV6-4, the J gene TRBJ1-2, with 9 positions matching TRBD1. The CDR3 totals 15 residues. CDR1 is MRHNA and CDR2 is SNTAGT in the germline V gene. With V trimmed by 2 bases and J by 1 base, 2 bases remained unmatched. CDR3 bases: TGTGCCAGCAGTGACGGGACAGGGATTAACTATGGCTACACCTTC. It codes for CASSDGTGINYGYTF.

This clone has a handful of counts. The chain has TRBV4-3 and TRBJ2-7; 7 bases are a match to TRBD1. CDR3 size: 13 residues. V lost 6 bases to trimming and J lost 3 bases; unmatched junction nucleotides: 5. Germline CDR1 is LGHNA and CDR2 is YSLEER. The CDR3 protein is CASSYNRGYEQYF. In DNA form, the CDR3 reads TGCGCCAGCAGTTACAACAGGGGCTACGAGCAGTACTTC.